Listed below are T cell receptor beta chains from one sample, sequenced in a study of blood T cell repertoires in COVID-19. Only in-frame clones appear in the TCRdb table, and some are missing; sequencing was by immunoSEQ multiplex PCR. The sample carries about 68,000 clones, approximately 92% recorded once. The source material was peripheral blood. These receptors all stem from a man aged 50-60 years with acute or convalescent COVID-19. CDR3s include the opening cysteine and the closing phenylalanine or tryptophan. Each record gives: V gene, D gene, clone size, J gene, CDR3 protein, CDR3 DNA. The D gene is left open where the match is weak. Clone size, where shown, is once, few, many, or a class for clones that have expanded.

TRBV10-3	.	.	TRBJ2-5	CAISAEVQETQYF	TGTGCCATCAGCGCGGAGGTTCAAGAGACCCAGTACTTC
TRBV24-1	TRBD1	.	TRBJ2-1	CATSDAQGASNEQFF	TGTGCCACCAGTGATGCGCAGGGGGCATCCAATGAGCAGTTCTTC
TRBV7-9	.	few	TRBJ1-2	CASSKEVPQVDGYTF	TGTGCCAGCAGCAAGGAGGTACCCCAGGTCGATGGCTACACCTTC
TRBV4-2	.	.	TRBJ2-3	CASSQDSGFTDTQYF	TGTGCCAGCAGCCAAGACTCGGGGTTCACAGATACGCAGTATTTT
TRBV6-6	.	.	TRBJ1-6	CASSYRGPSPLHF	TGTGCCAGCAGTTACAGGGGCCCCTCACCCCTCCACTTT
TRBV19	TRBD2	.	TRBJ2-7	CASSILAGAYEQYF	TGTGCCAGTAGTATTCTAGCGGGAGCCTACGAGCAGTACTTC
TRBV5-1	.	.	TRBJ1-3	CASSLSGGVGNTIYF	TGCGCCAGCAGCTTGAGCGGGGGAGTAGGAAACACCATATATTTT
TRBV6-5	.	.	TRBJ1-2	CASRSTGNGIYGYTF	TGTGCCAGCAGATCCACAGGGAACGGGATTTATGGCTACACCTTC
TRBV3-1/TRBV3-2	TRBD1	.	TRBJ2-3	CASSQDTAGGNTDTQYF	TGTGCCAGCAGCCAAGATACGGCAGGGGGAAACACAGATACGCAGTATTTT
TRBV5-1	TRBD2	.	TRBJ2-3	CASSSSGSGDTQYF	TGCGCCAGCAGCTCTAGCGGGAGCGGAGATACGCAGTATTTT
TRBV6-2/TRBV6-3	TRBD1	.	TRBJ2-7	CASSYGSGQGEREQYF	TGTGCCAGCAGTTACGGCTCAGGTCAGGGGGAGCGCGAGCAGTACTTC
TRBV28	.	.	TRBJ2-2	CASSLGQGGTGELFF	TGTGCCAGCAGTTTAGGGCAGGGTGGCACCGGGGAGCTGTTTTTT
TRBV7-2	.	once	TRBJ1-6	CASSLAGGDNSPLHF	TGTGCCAGCAGCTTAGCGGGAGGGGATAATTCACCCCTCCACTTT
TRBV29-1	TRBD2	.	TRBJ2-2	CSVEGRASTGELFF	TGCAGCGTCGAAGGGAGGGCTTCGACCGGGGAGCTGTTTTTT
TRBV24-1	.	.	TRBJ2-2	CATSGGGPLGGELFF	TGTGCCACCAGTGGCGGGGGCCCCCTGGGCGGGGAGCTGTTTTTT
TRBV5-4	.	.	TRBJ1-6	CASSLRDRPNSPLHF	TGTGCCAGCAGCTTGCGGGATAGGCCGAATTCACCCCTCCACTTT
TRBV11-2	TRBD2	.	TRBJ2-7	CASGPRLAGPRYITYEQYF	TGTGCCAGCGGACCGCGACTAGCGGGGCCTCGTTATATCACCTACGAGCAGTACTTC
TRBV9	.	.	TRBJ2-2	CASSVGGPTSTELFF	TGTGCCAGCAGCGTAGGTGGTCCCACGTCTACGGAGCTGTTTTTT
TRBV4-3	.	few	TRBJ2-7	CASSQTTGYEQYF	TGCGCCAGCAGCCAAACTACAGGGTACGAGCAGTACTTC
TRBV10-1	.	.	TRBJ1-2	CASSHGGEGGYTF	TGCGCCAGCAGTCACGGGGGGGAAGGCGGCTACACCTTC
TRBV5-4	.	.	TRBJ2-5	CASRFEAQETQYF	TGTGCCAGCAGGTTCGAGGCCCAAGAGACCCAGTACTTC
TRBV6-4	.	.	TRBJ1-5	CASSASPSNQPQHF	TGTGCCAGCAGTGCCTCCCCGAGCAATCAGCCCCAGCATTTT
TRBV6-6	.	.	TRBJ1-4	CASSYSDRFNEKLFF	TGTGCCAGCAGTTACTCCGACAGGTTTAATGAAAAACTGTTTTTT
TRBV2	.	few	TRBJ1-5	CASSEQADSNQPQHF	TGTGCCAGCAGTGAGCAGGCAGATAGCAATCAGCCCCAGCATTTT
TRBV18	.	once	TRBJ2-7	CASSTNSGVGYEQYF	TGTGCCAGCTCGACGAACTCGGGAGTGGGCTACGAGCAGTACTTC
TRBV28	TRBD1	.	TRBJ1-5	CASSLPPRTGGDQPQHF	TGTGCCAGCAGTCTGCCCCCCCGGACAGGGGGCGATCAGCCCCAGCATTTT
TRBV25-1	.	.	TRBJ2-5	CASSAQGTRQETQYF	TGTGCCAGCAGTGCCCAAGGGACAAGACAAGAGACCCAGTACTTC
TRBV6-1	TRBD1	.	TRBJ1-2	CASSEALWTGPKYGYTF	TGTGCCAGCAGTGAAGCCCTATGGACAGGGCCCAAGTATGGCTACACCTTC
TRBV5-1	.	once	TRBJ1-4	CASREGPSDEKLFF	TGCGCCAGCAGGGAGGGGCCCTCGGATGAAAAACTGTTTTTT
TRBV28	TRBD2	.	TRBJ2-2	CASTSGSTGELFF	TGTGCCAGCACCAGCGGGAGTACCGGGGAGCTGTTTTTT
TRBV15	TRBD1	.	TRBJ1-6	CATSREGGNSPLHF	TGTGCCACCAGCAGAGAAGGGGGCAATTCACCCCTCCACTTT
TRBV30	.	once	TRBJ2-1	CAWGTGGPNNEQFF	TGTGCCTGGGGGACGGGGGGCCCTAACAATGAGCAGTTCTTC
TRBV28	.	.	TRBJ2-7	CASSLNYLFGGLAYEQYF	TGTGCCAGCAGTTTAAATTACTTATTCGGCGGCCTAGCCTACGAGCAGTACTTC
TRBV6-1	TRBD2	.	TRBJ2-1	CASSDGGSGYNEQFF	TGTGCCAGCAGTGACGGGGGTAGCGGGTACAATGAGCAGTTCTTC
TRBV18	.	.	TRBJ2-5	CASSPPTQETQYF	TGTGCCAGCTCACCACCAACTCAAGAGACCCAGTACTTC
TRBV11-3	.	.	TRBJ2-2	CASRLSGQNTGELFF	TGTGCCAGCCGTCTGTCGGGACAGAACACCGGGGAGCTGTTTTTT
TRBV10-1	.	.	TRBJ2-1	CASGSNSGNEQFF	TGCGCCAGCGGGAGTAATTCGGGGAATGAGCAGTTCTTC
TRBV10-3	TRBD1	.	TRBJ1-2	CAISVQLGQGNGYTF	TGTGCCATCAGTGTACAGTTAGGACAGGGAAATGGCTACACCTTC
TRBV5-1	TRBD1	.	TRBJ2-1	CASSSDRVDEQFF	TGCGCCAGCAGCTCGGACAGGGTGGATGAGCAGTTCTTC
TRBV29-1	.	.	TRBJ2-7	CSARFRTGTYEQYF	TGCAGCGCAAGATTTCGGACTGGGACCTACGAGCAGTACTTC
TRBV3-1/TRBV3-2	.	.	TRBJ1-5	CASSPDSSNQPQHF	TGTGCCAGCAGCCCGGACAGTAGCAATCAGCCCCAGCATTTT
TRBV7-2	.	.	TRBJ1-2	CASSLDNNYGYTF	TGTGCCAGCAGCTTAGACAATAACTATGGCTACACCTTC
TRBV9	.	.	TRBJ2-5	CASSVGIGTPGETQYF	TGTGCCAGCAGCGTAGGAATAGGGACACCCGGTGAGACCCAGTACTTC
TRBV7-2	.	.	TRBJ1-5	CASSLRQFPDNKPQHF	TGTGCCAGCAGCCTGAGACAGTTCCCAGACAATAAGCCCCAGCATTTT
TRBV24-1	.	.	TRBJ1-5	CATSSGDSNQPQHF	TGTGCCACCAGTAGCGGAGATAGCAATCAGCCCCAGCATTTT
TRBV2	.	.	TRBJ2-3	CASTGLADTQYF	TGTGCCAGCACGGGGTTAGCGGATACGCAGTATTTT
TRBV27	TRBD1	.	TRBJ2-7	CASRAPGQGFEQYF	TGTGCCAGCAGGGCCCCGGGACAGGGGTTCGAGCAGTACTTC
TRBV6-6	TRBD2	.	TRBJ2-7	CASSYQGLAGGEQYF	TGTGCCAGCAGTTACCAAGGACTAGCGGGAGGCGAGCAGTACTTC
TRBV6-2/TRBV6-3	TRBD2	.	TRBJ2-1	CASSLAGEPNEQFF	TGTGCCAGCAGCCTAGCGGGAGAACCCAATGAGCAGTTCTTC
TRBV10-3	.	.	TRBJ1-5	CAISGGDYGDQPQHF	TGTGCCATCAGTGGGGGGGACTATGGAGATCAGCCCCAGCATTTT
TRBV7-2	TRBD1	.	TRBJ1-5	CASSPRTGGNQPQHF	TGTGCCAGCAGCCCCCGGACAGGGGGCAATCAGCCCCAGCATTTT
TRBV11-3	TRBD2	.	TRBJ2-3	CASSTTWTSEIGDTQYF	TGTGCCAGCAGCACCACCTGGACTAGCGAGATTGGGGATACGCAGTATTTT
TRBV5-1	TRBD2	.	TRBJ2-7	CASSFSSGVSYEQYF	TGCGCCAGCAGTTTTTCTAGCGGGGTCTCCTACGAGCAGTACTTC
TRBV27	TRBD2	.	TRBJ2-1	CASNKRESDNEQFF	TGTGCCAGCAACAAGCGGGAATCTGACAATGAGCAGTTCTTC
TRBV5-5	.	.	TRBJ2-5	CASSPGTVETQYF	TGTGCCAGCAGCCCCGGTACTGTGGAGACCCAGTACTTC
TRBV4-3	TRBD2	.	TRBJ2-1	CASSQSKLAGGLYNEQFF	TGCGCCAGCAGCCAGAGCAAGTTAGCGGGAGGGCTCTACAATGAGCAGTTCTTC
TRBV19	.	once	TRBJ1-2	CASSNQATTGDKTNYGYTF	TGTGCCAGTAGCAATCAAGCTACAACCGGGGACAAGACTAACTATGGCTACACCTTC
TRBV6-2/TRBV6-3	TRBD1	.	TRBJ2-7	CASSYRTGHEQYF	TGTGCCAGCAGTTACAGGACAGGCCACGAGCAGTACTTC
TRBV5-1	.	once	TRBJ2-1	CASSFTGNNEQFF	TGCGCCAGCAGCTTCACGGGAAACAATGAGCAGTTCTTC
TRBV23-1	.	.	TRBJ1-3	CASSQSLPGSNPPGNTIYF	TGCGCCAGCAGTCAATCCCTGCCGGGTTCTAATCCTCCTGGAAACACCATATATTTT